The 9 T cell receptor beta chains in this list originate from one sample, sequenced in a study of T cell responses to AZD1222 COVID-19 vaccine. Using immunoSEQ multiplex PCR, the repertoire was profiled, and TCRdb retains in-frame clones only, with some absent. The sample lists some 140,000 clones, around 85% occurring once. The material was peripheral blood, obtained on day 0 of MenACWY control vaccination. Source of these receptors: an adult in good health.

As regards this clone: At one of its ends the junction is not consistent with the germline gene, which may arise from a read error. V and J are TRBV5-6 and TRBJ1-1, with D unresolved. The CDR3 contains 14 residues. In germline, CDR1 is SGHDT, CDR2 YYEEEE. The CDR3 sequence is CAGSLAPAVGEAFF. The CDR3 nucleotides are TGTGCCGGCAGCTTGGCCCCTGCAGTAGGTGAGGCTTTCTTT.

This chain uses TRBV6-1 with TRBJ2-3, with D tentatively TRBD1 (6 bases). The CDR3 is 16 amino acids. Germline V gives CDR1 MNHNS, CDR2 SASEGT. The germline V and J ends were trimmed by 4 bases and 4 bases, with 18 bases remaining between them. CDR3 DNA sequence: TGTGCCAGCAGTGTTTCACAGGGTACGGGCGCAGATACGCAGTATTTT. It translates to CASSVSQGTGADTQYF.

The chain carries TRBV19 and TRBJ1-4; 11 nucleotides match TRBD1. The CDR3 spans 15 residues. The ends lost 7 bases at V and 4 bases at J; junction bases unmatched: 5. Germline CDR1 reads LNHDA; CDR2 reads SQIVND (reference sequence). DNA of the CDR3: TGTGCCAGTAAGGACAGGGGGCAGAGTAATGAAAAACTGTTTTTT. Amino acid sequence: CASKDRGQSNEKLFF.

The V call is TRBV28, the J call TRBJ1-2, with D uncertain. The germline CDR1 and CDR2 sequences are MDHEN and SYDVKM. The V and J ends lost 4 bases and 2 bases respectively, with 8 bases between them. The CDR3 runs 13 residues. The CDR3 nucleotides read TGTGCCAGCAGTTCGGGATTAAACTATGGCTACACCTTC. Amino acids: CASSSGLNYGYTF.

J is TRBJ2-1 and V is TRBV30; 9 bases agree with TRBD2. Germline V gives CDR1 GTSNPN, CDR2 SVGIG (reference sequence). Trimming cost V 1 base and J 7 bases; bases outside gene matches: 14. This CDR3 region has 17 residues. The CDR3 region is CAWSDLAGTTGGNEQFF. CDR3 nucleotide sequence: TGTGCCTGGAGTGATCTAGCGGGAACCACCGGGGGAAATGAGCAGTTCTTC.

The chain has TRBV29-1 and TRBJ1-1; no definite D call. Trimming cost V 8 bases and J 4 bases, with 11 bases left between them. The V gene's germline CDR1 is SQVTM and CDR2 ANQGSEA. The CDR3 loop spans 11 amino acids. The CDR3 is CSPQDGTEAFF. In DNA form, the CDR3 reads TGCAGCCCCCAGGACGGCACTGAAGCTTTCTTT. Looking up the rest from reference TRBV29-1 and TRBJ1-1 gives the full variable domain: SAVISQKPSRDICQRGTSLTIQCQVDSQVTMMFWYRQQPGQSLTLIATANQGSEATYESGFVIDKFPISRPNLTFSTLTVSNMSPEDSSIYLCSPQDGTEAFFGQGTRLTVV.

The V gene is TRBV6-2 or TRBV6-3, the J gene TRBJ2-3; 10 bases line up with TRBD1. The germline gives CDR1 MNHEY, CDR2 SVGEGT. J gave up 2 bases and V 2 bases, and 1 base lay outside the gene matches. The CDR3 spans 15 residues. The CDR3 region has the DNA TGTGCCAGCAGTTACGGGACAGGGGACACAGATACGCAGTATTTT. This codes for CASSYGTGDTDTQYF.

V is TRBV5-8 and J is TRBJ1-5; D gene ambiguous. This CDR3 spans 11 amino acids. The ends were cut back, 4 bases at V and 8 bases at J, with 7 bases in the middle. Germline-derived CDR1 and CDR2 are SGHTS and YDEGEE. The CDR3 loop is CASSRAEPQHF. For the CDR3, the DNA is TGTGCCAGCAGCAGAGCAGAGCCCCAGCATTTT.

The chain recombines TRBV19 with TRBJ2-3, with D possibly TRBD2 on 5 matching bases. The length of the CDR3 is 17 residues. The germline V and J ends were trimmed by 4 bases and 1 base, with 18 bases remaining between them. Germline V lookup: CDR1 LNHDA, CDR2 SQIVND (reference sequence). The CDR3 spells CASSNSGPSHRTDTQYF. The CDR3 DNA is TGTGCCAGTAGTAACAGCGGACCATCTCACCGCACAGATACGCAGTATTTT.